Shown below are 28 T cell receptor beta chains from a single sample sequenced in a study of control samples from healthy donors and cancer patients. Profiling relied on immunoSEQ multiplex PCR, and the TCRdb table lists in-frame clones only, not all of them. The sample has 200,000 to 250,000 clones, just under 95% seen once. What was sequenced was blood. The receptor set was obtained from a man aged 45 to 65 in good health.

The sample holds a few counts of this clone. This sequence joins TRBV18 and TRBJ1-4; possibly TRBD1 for D (5 bases). The CDR3 contains 14 residues. V shed 3 bases and J shed 4 bases, with 9 bases lying between them. CDR1 and CDR2 from the germline V gene are KGHSH and LQKENI. The CDR3 DNA sequence: TGTGCCAGCTCACCCCAAGGGGATAATGAAAAACTGTTTTTT. Translation: CASSPQGDNEKLFF.

The CDR3 spells CASSEGTGMGEKLFF. The CDR3 DNA is TGTGCCAGCAGCGAGGGGACAGGGATGGGAGAAAAACTGTTTTTT. The chain links TRBV9 to TRBJ1-4; 9 bases fit TRBD1. The V gene's germline CDR1 is SGDLS and CDR2 YYNGEE. CDR3 length: 15 amino acids. Trimming took 3 bases from V and 8 from J; bases not matched to a gene: 8. The whole variable domain, remainder taken from reference TRBV9 and TRBJ1-4, is DSGVTQTPKHLITATGQRVTLRCSPRSGDLSVYWYQQSLDQGLQFLIQYYNGEERAKGNILERFSAQQFPDLHSELNLSSLELGDSALYFCASSEGTGMGEKLFFGSGTQLSVL.

This clone was recorded a few times. A read error may produce the germline difference seen at one junction end. The gene calls are TRBV2 and TRBJ1-1, with D tentatively TRBD1 (6 bases). This CDR3 spans 15 amino acids. Germline CDR1 is SNHLY and CDR2 is FYNNEI. The CDR3 sequence is CASTEQGGVNTEAFF. CDR3 coding DNA: TGTGCCAGCACTGAACAGGGTGGGGTGAACACTGAAGCTTTCTTT.

The chain employs TRBV6-2 or TRBV6-3 and TRBJ1-2; D call uncertain. Germline CDR1 and CDR2: MNHEY and SVGEGT. This CDR3 comprises 15 residues. V lost 3 bases and J 2 bases, leaving 13 bases between the germline ends. The CDR3 sequence: CASSYTAYANYGYTF. DNA of the CDR3: TGTGCCAGCAGTTATACGGCATACGCCAACTATGGCTACACCTTC.

The rearrangement joins TRBV6-2 or TRBV6-3 to TRBJ1-1; perhaps TRBD1 as D (6 bases). Looked up from germline, CDR1 is MNHEY and CDR2 is SVGEGT. This CDR3 comprises 14 residues. V lost 6 bases and J 5 bases, leaving 16 bases between the germline ends. This CDR3 is CASSSRGGRTEAFF. In DNA, the CDR3 is TGTGCCAGCAGCTCGAGGGGGGGAAGGACTGAAGCTTTCTTT.

J is TRBJ1-3 and V is TRBV5-1; D call uncertain. CDR3 size: 16 residues. The germline V and J ends were trimmed by 0 bases and 4 bases, with 14 bases remaining between them. Germline loops: CDR1 SGHRS, CDR2 YFSETQ. The DNA of the CDR3 is TGCGCCAGCAGCTTGGGGCCTTTTTCTGCGGGAAACACCATATATTTT. Its translation is CASSLGPFSAGNTIYF.

A single count supports this clone. The chain joins TRBV7-9 to TRBJ1-2; TRBD1 matches at 7 bases. Per germline, CDR1 SEHNR and CDR2 FQNEAQ (reference sequence). Trimming removed 2 bases from V and 3 bases from J; junction bases left unmatched: 6. There are 15 residues in the CDR3. Here the CDR3 reads CASSLFIQGYYGYTF. DNA for the CDR3: TGTGCCAGCAGCTTATTTATACAGGGGTACTATGGCTACACCTTC.

The gene calls are TRBV11-3 and TRBJ2-1, with D uncertain. Per germline, CDR1 SGHNT and CDR2 YENEEA. Between the trimmed V and J ends, which lost 0 bases and 0 bases, there was a span of 3 bases. The CDR3 loop spans 14 amino acids. The CDR3 protein is CASSLEGSYNEQFF. DNA of the CDR3: TGTGCCAGCAGCTTAGAGGGCTCCTACAATGAGCAGTTCTTC. The full variable domain, in which reference TRBV11-3 and TRBJ2-1 provide the parts outside the CDR3, is EAGVVQSPRYKIIEKKQPVAFWCNPISGHNTLYWYLQNLGQGPELLIRYENEEAVDDSQLPKDRFSAERLKGVDSTLKIQPAELGDSAVYLCASSLEGSYNEQFFGPGTRLTVL.

This rearrangement joins TRBV11-2 to TRBJ1-1, with D unclear. The V end lost 1 base, the J end lost 3 bases, and 6 bases lay between the germline ends. The CDR3 totals 13 residues. Germline CDR1 and CDR2: SGHAT and FQNNGV. The CDR3 DNA sequence: TGTGCCAGCAGCTTAGGGCGGGACACTGAAGCTTTCTTT. The encoded protein is CASSLGRDTEAFF.

The chain couples TRBV5-1 to TRBJ1-1, with D possibly TRBD1 on 6 matching bases. Germline CDR1 SGHRS, CDR2 YFSETQ. Trimming took 4 bases from V and 5 from J, leaving 15 bases between them. There are 14 residues in the CDR3. The DNA of the CDR3 is TGCGCCAGCAGCGAACAGGGTTTGGGGACTGAAGCTTTCTTT. As protein: CASSEQGLGTEAFF.

The chain combines TRBV6-1 with TRBJ2-5; D might be TRBD2 (7 bases). Trimming shortened V by 2 bases and J by 5 bases, and 18 bases separated the two germline ends. In germline, CDR1 is MNHNS, CDR2 SASEGT. CDR3 length: 16 residues. The CDR3 spells CASSESYGGAWETQYF. The CDR3, as DNA: TGTGCCAGCAGTGAAAGTTATGGGGGGGCGTGGGAGACCCAGTACTTC.

The chain combines TRBV11-2 with TRBJ2-7; D remains unclear. The germline V gene has CDR1 SGHAT and CDR2 FQNNGV. The CDR3 contains 12 residues. CDR3 residues: CASSFFSGFADV. The CDR3, as DNA: TGTGCCAGCAGCTTCTTCTCAGGTTTTGCGGACGTC.

The V call is TRBV19, the J call TRBJ2-2; 9 positions agree with TRBD1. V dropped 7 bases and J dropped 6; count of bases not matched to a gene: 9. The CDR3 has 15 amino acids. Germline loops: CDR1 LNHDA, CDR2 SQIVND (reference sequence). DNA of the CDR3: TGTGCCAGTACCGCCGGGACAGGGTGGGCCGGGGAGCTGTTTTTT. Translated, it gives CASTAGTGWAGELFF.

This rearrangement joins TRBV19 to TRBJ2-1; D unclear. This CDR3 comprises 14 residues. The germline CDR1 and CDR2 sequences are LNHDA and SQIVND (reference sequence). The V and J ends lost 7 bases and 4 bases respectively, with 14 bases between them. CDR3 DNA: TGTGCCAGTAAGGGCATTGTATGGTACAATGAGCAGTTCTTC. Translated, it gives CASKGIVWYNEQFF.

This clone came up a few times. The chain is built from TRBV6-5 and TRBJ1-1, with D uncertain. Trimming pared 7 bases from V and 1 base from J, leaving 10 bases between. Germline V gene data show CDR1 as MNHEY and CDR2 as SVGAGI. The CDR3 totals 13 residues. The CDR3 loop is CASKTTENTEAFF. The CDR3 DNA is TGTGCCAGCAAAACCACCGAGAACACTGAAGCTTTCTTT.

The CDR3 bases are TGTGCCAGCAGCTTAAGGACAGGACCTAACTATGGCTACACCTTC. This translates into CASSLRTGPNYGYTF. The chain combines TRBV7-9 with TRBJ1-2; 7 nucleotides agree with TRBD1. V lost 2 bases to trimming and J lost 0 bases; unmatched junction nucleotides: 3. Germline values: CDR1 SEHNR, CDR2 FQNEAQ (reference sequence). The CDR3 consists of 15 residues.

The J gene is TRBJ1-2, the V gene TRBV6-1; 7 nucleotides match TRBD1. The germline gives CDR1 MNHNS, CDR2 SASEGT. The CDR3 is made up of 14 amino acids. The junction had 3 bases not matched to a gene; V was cut back by 1 base and J by 4 bases. The CDR3 DNA sequence: TGTGCCAGCAGTGAAGAGGGGGCGACCTATGGCTACACCTTC. Encoded protein: CASSEEGATYGYTF.

The chain combines TRBV6-5 with TRBJ1-1; 8 positions match TRBD1. In germline, CDR1 is MNHEY, CDR2 SVGAGI. CDR3 length: 14 residues. V dropped 6 bases and J dropped 6; count of bases not matched to a gene: 9. CDR3 DNA: TGTGCCAGCAGGGACCTACAGGGGGTGTCTGAAGCTTTCTTT. Amino acid sequence: CASRDLQGVSEAFF.

This sequence joins TRBV6-2 or TRBV6-3 and TRBJ1-4; D uncertain. Germline CDR1 and CDR2: MNHEY and SVGEGT. The CDR3 spans 12 residues. Trimming stripped 0 bases from V and 11 bases from J, with 7 bases between. This CDR3 reads CASSYSEWKLFF. The CDR3 DNA follows: TGTGCCAGCAGTTACTCGGAGTGGAAACTGTTTTTT.

The chain joins TRBV9 to TRBJ1-4, with TRBD1 matching over 7 bases. The CDR3 is 18 residues long. CDR1 and CDR2 from the germline V gene are SGDLS and YYNGEE. Unmatched junction bases numbered 16, after V lost 2 bases and J lost 6 bases. The CDR3 coding sequence is TGTGCCAGCAGCGTGGGTGCTTTGTTCGGACAGGAAGATGAAAAACTGTTTTTT. Amino acid sequence: CASSVGALFGQEDEKLFF. The full variable domain, rest sourced from reference TRBV9 and TRBJ1-4, is DSGVTQTPKHLITATGQRVTLRCSPRSGDLSVYWYQQSLDQGLQFLIQYYNGEERAKGNILERFSAQQFPDLHSELNLSSLELGDSALYFCASSVGALFGQEDEKLFFGSGTQLSVL.

The chain employs TRBV2 and TRBJ1-6; D unclear. Germline V CDR1 and CDR2: SNHLY, FYNNEI. The CDR3 has 15 residues. Between the trimmed V and J ends, which lost 6 bases and 5 bases, there was a span of 14 bases. This chain's CDR3 is CASSPSRPDNSPLHF. The CDR3 nucleotides read TGTGCCAGCAGCCCCTCTAGACCCGATAATTCACCCCTCCACTTT.

This sequence joins TRBV5-1 and TRBJ2-5, with D unresolved. Trimming pared 4 bases from V and 5 bases from J, leaving 12 bases between. From germline, CDR1 is SGHRS and CDR2 YFSETQ. This CDR3 spans 13 amino acids. The CDR3 sequence is CASSPEYWETQYF. DNA for the CDR3: TGCGCCAGCAGCCCCGAGTATTGGGAGACCCAGTACTTC.

This clone came up once. The chain couples TRBV3-1 (or the pseudogene TRBV3-2) to TRBJ1-2, with D possibly being TRBD1 (5 bases). The CDR3 spans 13 residues. Per the germline V gene, CDR1 is LGHDT and CDR2 is YNNKEL (reference sequence). Trimming stripped 4 bases from V and 8 bases from J, with 14 bases between. The CDR3 nucleotides read TGTGCCAGCAGCCCCGACAGCCAGAAGGGCTACACCTTC. Translating it yields CASSPDSQKGYTF.

Comments on this clone: This same CDR3 is encoded by further DNA sequences in the sample. Here the CDR3 reads CASSESRETQYF. The CDR3 DNA sequence: TGCGCCAGCAGTGAGTCTAGGGAGACCCAGTACTTC. J is TRBJ2-5 and V is TRBV10-1; D remains unclear. There are 12 residues in the CDR3. Germline CDR1 is WNHNN and CDR2 is SYGVQD (reference sequence). Trimming stripped 0 bases from V and 5 bases from J, with 4 bases between.

The CDR3, as DNA: TGCGCCAGCAGCGGTTACGGAGTATATGGCTACACCTTC. Translating it yields CASSGYGVYGYTF. V usage is TRBV5-1 and J usage is TRBJ1-2; no clear D gene. The CDR3 has 13 amino acids. Trimming left V 4 bases short and J 5 bases short, with 12 bases between. CDR1 and CDR2 (germline): SGHRS, YFSETQ.

The rearrangement joins TRBV6-5 to TRBJ1-2; D might be TRBD1 (6 bases). With 0 bases removed from V and 7 bases from J, the gap between germline ends came to 12 bases. Germline V gene lookup returns CDR1 MNHEY and CDR2 SVGAGI. The CDR3 is 14 amino acids. In DNA, the CDR3 is TGTGCCAGCAGTTACTCCGCAGGGGTCGGTGGCTACACCTTC. This encodes CASSYSAGVGGYTF.

V is TRBV28 and J is TRBJ2-5, with 10 bases lining up with TRBD1. Trimming cost V 6 bases and J 3 bases; bases outside gene matches: 7. CDR3 length: 15 amino acids. Looked up from germline, CDR1 is MDHEN and CDR2 is SYDVKM. Here the CDR3 reads CASSLRDRGKETQYF. CDR3 in DNA: TGTGCCAGCAGCCTTCGGGACAGGGGAAAAGAGACCCAGTACTTC.

The rearrangement links TRBV9 to TRBJ2-1, with 10 bases identical to TRBD2. The CDR3 loop spans 15 amino acids. V lost 4 bases and J lost 5; bases outside the gene matches: 6. CDR1 and CDR2 (germline): SGDLS, YYNGEE. CDR3: CASSLTSGVDNEQFF. DNA for the CDR3: TGTGCCAGCAGCTTAACTAGCGGGGTTGACAATGAGCAGTTCTTC.